This T cell receptor (beta chain) was recovered during a study of T cells in Graves' hyperthyroidism and ophthalmopathy. Turning to the study itself: Specimen type is peripheral blood, collected at initial diagnosis prior to any treatment.

V was cut by 4 bases and J by 7 bases, with 14 bases left in between. The CDR3 has 13 residues. Germline V gene data show CDR1 as SGHRS and CDR2 as YFSETQ. Study-wide points: Most thyroid clonotypes expanded above 0.001 were also detected in blood.

This clonotype has just a few counts. The antigen is not known. Amplification yielded TCR beta CDR3 regions, with RNA transcripts as the source. The TCR CDR3 first-round RT-PCR relied on the HTBI primer set. Using its own MiXCR run on the multiplex PCR reads, TCRdb lists one record per CDR3 protein. This sample has 650,000 to 750,000 distinct CDR3 sequences; about 14% occur once, and the top ten carry about 9.4%. This chain joins TRBV5-1 and TRBJ1-2, with D possibly matching TRBD1 (6 bases). This receptor was identified in a woman under 30 with Graves' hyperthyroidism. The specimen was blood. CDR3 bases: TGCGCCAGCAGCCCTACTCCAGGGGCTGGCTACACCTTC. Translation gives CASSPTPGAGYTF.